This T cell receptor (beta chain) emerged from a study of CD8+ T cells in alopecia areata. Study details: Each of the treated patients was given oral tofacitinib, 5 to 10 mg twice daily, for moderate-to-severe alopecia areata.

To note about this clone: Its specificity is not known.

Collected material from alopecia areata patients comprised lesional scalp punch biopsies and peripheral blood. Study-wide findings and caveats: Sequences from scalp samples also cover resident alphabeta T cells of normal skin. Across lesional scalp, and particularly alopecia totalis/universalis, clonality surpassed that of normal scalp.

cDNA reverse transcribed from extracted RNA served as the sequencing template. The protocol was immunoSEQ multiplex PCR, while the TCRdb copy is restricted to in-frame clones and leaves out a portion. The table includes fewer than 200,000 clones, 50% to 60% detected once. Trimming took 1 base from V and 10 from J, leaving 14 bases between them. Germline V gene data show CDR1 as SGHTA and CDR2 as FQGNSA. The CDR3 length is 14 residues. Sequenced here: CD4+ T cells sorted from blood, sampled at week 0. The receptor's source is a human donor with alopecia areata. The V and J genes are TRBV7-2 and TRBJ2-1, with TRBD2 as a possible D gene (5 bases). DNA of the CDR3: TGTGCCAGCAGCTTAGAACTAGTTAATGGAGAGCAGTTCTTC. It translates to CASSLELVNGEQFF.